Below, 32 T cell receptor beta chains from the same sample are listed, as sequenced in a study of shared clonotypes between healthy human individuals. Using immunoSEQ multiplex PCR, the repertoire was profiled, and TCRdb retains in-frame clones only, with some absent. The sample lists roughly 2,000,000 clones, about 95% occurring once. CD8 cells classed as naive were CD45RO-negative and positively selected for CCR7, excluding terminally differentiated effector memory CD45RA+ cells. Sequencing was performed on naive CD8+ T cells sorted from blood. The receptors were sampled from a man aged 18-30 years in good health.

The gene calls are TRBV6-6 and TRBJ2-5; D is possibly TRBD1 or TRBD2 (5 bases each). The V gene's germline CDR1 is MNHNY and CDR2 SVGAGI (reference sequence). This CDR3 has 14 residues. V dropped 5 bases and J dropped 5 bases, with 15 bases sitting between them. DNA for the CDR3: TGTGCCAGCAGTCTGCATCCGAGGGGCGAGACCCAGTACTTC. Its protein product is CASSLHPRGETQYF.

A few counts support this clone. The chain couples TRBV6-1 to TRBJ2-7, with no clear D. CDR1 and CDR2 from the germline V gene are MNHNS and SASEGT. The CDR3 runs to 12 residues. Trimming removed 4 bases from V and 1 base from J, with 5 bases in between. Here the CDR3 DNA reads TGTGCCAGCAGTGTAGGGTCCTACGAGCAGTACTTC. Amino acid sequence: CASSVGSYEQYF.

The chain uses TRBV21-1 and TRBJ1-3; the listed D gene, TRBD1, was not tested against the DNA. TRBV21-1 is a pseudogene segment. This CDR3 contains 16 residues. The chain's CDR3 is CASSPTRAGSGNTIYF. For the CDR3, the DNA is TGTGCCAGCAGCCCTACCAGGGCTGGGTCTGGAAACACCATATATTTT.

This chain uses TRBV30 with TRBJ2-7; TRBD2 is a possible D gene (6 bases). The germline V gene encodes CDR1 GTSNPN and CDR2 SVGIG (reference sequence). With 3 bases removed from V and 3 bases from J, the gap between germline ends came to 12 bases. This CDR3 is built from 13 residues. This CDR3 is CAWRRRGDYEQYF. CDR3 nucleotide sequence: TGTGCCTGGAGAAGGCGGGGAGACTACGAGCAGTACTTC.

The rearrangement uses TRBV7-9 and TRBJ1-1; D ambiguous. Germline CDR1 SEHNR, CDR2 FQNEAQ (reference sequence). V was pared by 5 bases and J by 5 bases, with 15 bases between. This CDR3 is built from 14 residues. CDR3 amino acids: CASSTSQSPTEAFF. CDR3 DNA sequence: TGTGCCAGCAGCACCTCACAGAGCCCAACTGAAGCTTTCTTT. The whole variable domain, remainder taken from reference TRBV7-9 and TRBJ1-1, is DTGVSQNPRHKITKRGQNVTFRCDPISEHNRLYWYRQTLGQGPEFLTYFQNEAQLEKSRLLSDRFSAERPKGSFSTLEIQRTEQGDSAMYLCASSTSQSPTEAFFGQGTRLTVV.

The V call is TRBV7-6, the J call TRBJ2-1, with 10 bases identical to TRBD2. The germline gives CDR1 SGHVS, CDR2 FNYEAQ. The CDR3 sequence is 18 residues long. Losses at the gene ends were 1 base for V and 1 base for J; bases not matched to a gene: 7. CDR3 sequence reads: CASSLEASGRASYNEQFF. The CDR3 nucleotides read TGTGCCAGCAGCTTAGAGGCTAGCGGGAGAGCATCCTACAATGAGCAGTTCTTC.

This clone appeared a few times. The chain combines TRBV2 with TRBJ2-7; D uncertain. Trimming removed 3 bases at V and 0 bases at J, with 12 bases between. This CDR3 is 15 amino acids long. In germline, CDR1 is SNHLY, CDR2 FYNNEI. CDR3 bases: TGTGCCAGCAGTGATACAGCGAGCAGCTCCTACGAGCAGTACTTC. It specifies CASSDTASSSYEQYF.

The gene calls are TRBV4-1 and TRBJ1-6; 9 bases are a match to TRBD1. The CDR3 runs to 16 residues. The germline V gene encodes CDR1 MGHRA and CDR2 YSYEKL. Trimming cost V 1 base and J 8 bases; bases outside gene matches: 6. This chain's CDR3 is CASSQVTGGSYSPLHF. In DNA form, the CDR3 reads TGCGCCAGCAGCCAAGTTACAGGGGGCTCATATTCACCCCTCCACTTT.

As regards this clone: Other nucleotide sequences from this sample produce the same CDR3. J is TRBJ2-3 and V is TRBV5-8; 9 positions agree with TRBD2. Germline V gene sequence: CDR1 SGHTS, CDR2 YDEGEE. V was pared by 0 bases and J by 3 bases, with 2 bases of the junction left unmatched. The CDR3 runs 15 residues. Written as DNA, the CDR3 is TGTGCCAGCAGCTTGGGAACTAGCGGGACAGATACGCAGTATTTT. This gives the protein CASSLGTSGTDTQYF.

This CDR3 is CASSPTRGENGYTF. CDR3 bases: TGTGCCAGCAGCCCTACCAGGGGGGAGAATGGCTACACCTTC. This chain uses TRBV7-9 with TRBJ1-2; TRBD1 matches at 7 bases. CDR3 length: 14 residues. Germline V gene lookup returns CDR1 SEHNR and CDR2 FQNEAQ (reference sequence). The V gene end was trimmed by 5 bases and the J gene end by 6 bases; junction bases not matched to a gene: 9.

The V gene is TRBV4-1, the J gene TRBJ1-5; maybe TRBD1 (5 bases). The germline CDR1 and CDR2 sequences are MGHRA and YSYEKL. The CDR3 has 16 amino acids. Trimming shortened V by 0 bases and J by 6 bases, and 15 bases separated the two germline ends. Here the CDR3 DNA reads TGCGCCAGCAGCCAAGAGGGGCAGGGAGCGACTCAGCCCCAGCATTTT. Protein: CASSQEGQGATQPQHF.

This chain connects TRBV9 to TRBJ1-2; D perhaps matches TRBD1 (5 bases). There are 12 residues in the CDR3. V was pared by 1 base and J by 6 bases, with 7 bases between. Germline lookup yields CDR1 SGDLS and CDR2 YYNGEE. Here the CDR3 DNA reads TGTGCCAGCAGCGTACAGGGAAATGGCTACACCTTC. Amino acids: CASSVQGNGYTF.

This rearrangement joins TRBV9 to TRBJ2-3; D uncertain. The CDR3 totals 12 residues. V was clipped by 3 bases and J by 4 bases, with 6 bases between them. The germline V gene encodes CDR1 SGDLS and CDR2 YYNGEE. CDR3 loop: CASSASADTQYF. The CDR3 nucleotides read TGTGCCAGCAGCGCCTCGGCAGATACGCAGTATTTT.

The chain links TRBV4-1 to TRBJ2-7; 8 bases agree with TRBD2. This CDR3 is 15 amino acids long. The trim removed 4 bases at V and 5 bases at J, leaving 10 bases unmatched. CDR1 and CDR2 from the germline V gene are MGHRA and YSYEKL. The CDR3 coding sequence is TGCGCCAGCAGCCGACCGGGACTAGGTAGCCACGAGCAGTACTTC. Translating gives CASSRPGLGSHEQYF.

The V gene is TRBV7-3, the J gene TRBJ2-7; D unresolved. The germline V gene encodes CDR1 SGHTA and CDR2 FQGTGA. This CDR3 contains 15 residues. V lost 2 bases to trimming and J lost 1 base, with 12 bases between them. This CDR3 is CASSLGVSPSYEQYF. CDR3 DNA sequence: TGTGCCAGCAGCTTAGGGGTCAGCCCATCCTACGAGCAGTACTTC. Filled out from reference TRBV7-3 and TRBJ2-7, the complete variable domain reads GAGVSQTPSNKVTEKGKYVELRCDPISGHTALYWYRQSLGQGPEFLIYFQGTGAADDSGLPNDRFFAVRPEGSVSTLKIQRTERGDSAVYLCASSLGVSPSYEQYFGPGTRLTVT.

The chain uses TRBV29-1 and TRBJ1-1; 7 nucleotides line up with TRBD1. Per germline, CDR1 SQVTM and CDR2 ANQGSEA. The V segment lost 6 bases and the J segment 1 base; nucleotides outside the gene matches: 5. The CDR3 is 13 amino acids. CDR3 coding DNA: TGCAGCGTAGCAGGACAGGCGAACACTGAAGCTTTCTTT. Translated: CSVAGQANTEAFF.

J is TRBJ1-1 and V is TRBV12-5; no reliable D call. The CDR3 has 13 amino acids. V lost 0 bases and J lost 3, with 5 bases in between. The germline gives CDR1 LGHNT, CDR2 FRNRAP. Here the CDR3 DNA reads TGTGCTAGTGGTTTGGTACGGGACACTGAAGCTTTCTTT. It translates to CASGLVRDTEAFF.

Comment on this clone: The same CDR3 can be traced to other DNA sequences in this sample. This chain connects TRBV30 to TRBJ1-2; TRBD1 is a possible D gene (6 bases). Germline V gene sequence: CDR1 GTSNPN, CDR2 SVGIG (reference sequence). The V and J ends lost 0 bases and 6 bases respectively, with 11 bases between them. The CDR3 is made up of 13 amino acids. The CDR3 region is CAWSVGGRDGYTF. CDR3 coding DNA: TGTGCCTGGAGTGTGGGGGGCAGGGATGGCTACACCTTC.

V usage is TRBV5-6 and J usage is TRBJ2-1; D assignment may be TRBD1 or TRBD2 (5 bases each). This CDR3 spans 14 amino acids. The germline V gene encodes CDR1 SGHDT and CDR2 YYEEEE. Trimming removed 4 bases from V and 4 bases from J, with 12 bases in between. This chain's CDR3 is CASSPSGAYNEQFF. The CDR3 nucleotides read TGTGCCAGCAGCCCGTCCGGGGCATACAATGAGCAGTTCTTC.

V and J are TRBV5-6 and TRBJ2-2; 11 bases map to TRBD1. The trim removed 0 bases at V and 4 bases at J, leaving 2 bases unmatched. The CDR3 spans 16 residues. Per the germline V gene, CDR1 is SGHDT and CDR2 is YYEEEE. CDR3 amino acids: CASSLEGQGVTGELFF. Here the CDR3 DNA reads TGTGCCAGCAGCTTGGAGGGACAGGGGGTCACCGGGGAGCTGTTTTTT.

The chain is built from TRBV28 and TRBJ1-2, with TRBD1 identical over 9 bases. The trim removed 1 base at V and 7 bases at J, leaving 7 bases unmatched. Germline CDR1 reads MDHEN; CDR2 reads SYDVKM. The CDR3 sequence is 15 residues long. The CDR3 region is CASSLLTGGGSGYTF. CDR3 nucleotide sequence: TGTGCCAGCAGTTTATTAACAGGGGGCGGAAGTGGCTACACCTTC.

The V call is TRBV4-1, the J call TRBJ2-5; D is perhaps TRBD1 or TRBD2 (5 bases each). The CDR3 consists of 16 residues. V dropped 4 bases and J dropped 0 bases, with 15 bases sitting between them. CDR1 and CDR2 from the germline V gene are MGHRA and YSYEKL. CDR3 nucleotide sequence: TGCGCCAGCAGCCTGGGCTGGGACCCGTACCAAGAGACCCAGTACTTC. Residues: CASSLGWDPYQETQYF.

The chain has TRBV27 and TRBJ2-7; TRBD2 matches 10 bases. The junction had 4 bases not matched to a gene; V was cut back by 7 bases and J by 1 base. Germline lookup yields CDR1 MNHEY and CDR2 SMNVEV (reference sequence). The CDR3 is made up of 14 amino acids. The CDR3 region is CASTRTSGSYEQYF. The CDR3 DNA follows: TGTGCCAGCACCCGGACTAGCGGATCCTACGAGCAGTACTTC.

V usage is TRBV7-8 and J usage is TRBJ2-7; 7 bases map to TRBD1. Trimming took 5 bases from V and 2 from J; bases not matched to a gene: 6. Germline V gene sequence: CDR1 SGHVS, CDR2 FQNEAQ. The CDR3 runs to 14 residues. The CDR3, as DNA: TGTGCCAGCAGCCTTCAGACAGGGACCTACGAGCAGTACTTC. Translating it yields CASSLQTGTYEQYF. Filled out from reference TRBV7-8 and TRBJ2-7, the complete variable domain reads GAGVSQSPRYKVAKRGQDVALRCDPISGHVSLFWYQQALGQGPEFLTYFQNEAQLDKSGLPSDRFFAERPEGSVSTLKIQRTQQEDSAVYLCASSLQTGTYEQYFGPGTRLTVT.

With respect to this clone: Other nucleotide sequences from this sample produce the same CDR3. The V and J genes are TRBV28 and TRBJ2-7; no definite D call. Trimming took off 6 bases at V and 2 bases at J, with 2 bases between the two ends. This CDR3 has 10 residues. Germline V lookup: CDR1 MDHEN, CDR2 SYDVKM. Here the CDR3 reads CASSTYEQYF. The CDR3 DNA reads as TGTGCCAGCAGCACCTACGAGCAGTACTTC.

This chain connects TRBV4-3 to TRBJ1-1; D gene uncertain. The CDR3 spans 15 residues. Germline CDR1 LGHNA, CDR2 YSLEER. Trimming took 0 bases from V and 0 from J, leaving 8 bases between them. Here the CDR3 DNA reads TGCGCCAGCAGCCAAGATCAGGATCTGAACACTGAAGCTTTCTTT. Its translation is CASSQDQDLNTEAFF.

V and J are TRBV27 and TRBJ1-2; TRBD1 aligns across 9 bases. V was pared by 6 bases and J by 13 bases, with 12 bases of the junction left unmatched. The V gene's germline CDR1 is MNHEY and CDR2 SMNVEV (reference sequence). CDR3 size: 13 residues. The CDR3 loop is CASSSIDRGAATF. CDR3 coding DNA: TGTGCCAGCAGCTCCATTGACAGGGGGGCCGCCACCTTC.

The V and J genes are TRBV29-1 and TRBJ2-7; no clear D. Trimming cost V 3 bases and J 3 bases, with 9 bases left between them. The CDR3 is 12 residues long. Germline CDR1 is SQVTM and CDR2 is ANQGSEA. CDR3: CSVDGRGYEQYF. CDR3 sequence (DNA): TGCAGCGTTGACGGCAGAGGCTACGAGCAGTACTTC.

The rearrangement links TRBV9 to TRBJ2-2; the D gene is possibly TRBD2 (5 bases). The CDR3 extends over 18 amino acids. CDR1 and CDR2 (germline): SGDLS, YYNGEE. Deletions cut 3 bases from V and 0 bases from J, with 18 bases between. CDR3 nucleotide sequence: TGTGCCAGCAGCGCGGACGGACTCCTCTTTGCGAACACCGGGGAGCTGTTTTTT. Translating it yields CASSADGLLFANTGELFF.

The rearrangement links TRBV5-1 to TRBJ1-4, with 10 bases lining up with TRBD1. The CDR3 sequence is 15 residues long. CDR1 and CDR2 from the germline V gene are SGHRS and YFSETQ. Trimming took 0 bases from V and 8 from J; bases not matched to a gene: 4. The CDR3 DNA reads TGCGCCAGCAGCTTGGTAGGGACAGGGGAGGAAAAACTGTTTTTT. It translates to CASSLVGTGEEKLFF.

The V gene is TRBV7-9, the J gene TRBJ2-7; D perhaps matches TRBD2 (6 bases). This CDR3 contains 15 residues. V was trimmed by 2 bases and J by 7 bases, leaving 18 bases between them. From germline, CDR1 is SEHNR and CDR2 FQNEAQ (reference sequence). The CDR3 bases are TGTGCCAGCAGCTTAAACGGGGAGGCGGGATGGGAGCAGTACTTC. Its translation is CASSLNGEAGWEQYF.

CDR3 sequence: CASSPRKGSENTEAFF. CDR3 sequence (DNA): TGCGCCAGCAGCCCTAGAAAGGGTTCCGAGAACACTGAAGCTTTCTTT. The chain has TRBV4-1 and TRBJ1-1; D not resolved. V was shortened by 4 bases and J by 1 base, with 16 bases between the two germline ends. The CDR3 covers 16 residues. Germline V gene sequence: CDR1 MGHRA, CDR2 YSYEKL.